This T cell receptor (beta chain) stems from a study of blood T cell repertoires in COVID-19. Study details: The United States, Italy and Spain were the sources of the acute and convalescent COVID-19 samples.

TCRdb's table, derived via immunoSEQ multiplex PCR, lists solely in-frame clones and lacks some. The sample includes some 89,000 clones, around nine tenths of them seen just once. The trim removed 0 bases at V and 2 bases at J, leaving 10 bases unmatched. The length of the CDR3 is 18 residues. Germline CDR1 and CDR2: SGDLS and YYNGEE. This clonotype originated in a man aged 45-60 years with acute or convalescent COVID-19. The specimen was peripheral blood. The chain is built from TRBV9 and TRBJ2-2; 7 positions match TRBD2. The CDR3 nucleotides read TGTGCCAGCAGCGTAGAAGGATGGCGGGAGTACAACACCGGGGAGCTGTTTTTT. Protein: CASSVEGWREYNTGELFF.